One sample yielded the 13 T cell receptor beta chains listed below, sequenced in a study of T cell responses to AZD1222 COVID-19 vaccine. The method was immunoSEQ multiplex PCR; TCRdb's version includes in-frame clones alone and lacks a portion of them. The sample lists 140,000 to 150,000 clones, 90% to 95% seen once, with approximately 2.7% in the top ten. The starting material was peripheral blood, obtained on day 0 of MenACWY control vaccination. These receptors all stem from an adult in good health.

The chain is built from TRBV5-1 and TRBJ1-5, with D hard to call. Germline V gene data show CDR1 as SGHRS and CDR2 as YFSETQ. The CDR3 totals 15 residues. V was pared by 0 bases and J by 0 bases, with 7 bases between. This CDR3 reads CASSLGLNSNQPQHF. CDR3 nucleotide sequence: TGCGCCAGCAGCTTGGGGCTAAATAGCAATCAGCCCCAGCATTTT.

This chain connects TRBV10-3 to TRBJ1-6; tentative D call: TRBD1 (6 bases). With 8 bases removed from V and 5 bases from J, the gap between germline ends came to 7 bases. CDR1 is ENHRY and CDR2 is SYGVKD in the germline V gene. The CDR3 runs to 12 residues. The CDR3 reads CAIRTDNSPLHF. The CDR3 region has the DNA TGTGCCATCCGGACAGATAATTCACCCCTCCACTTT.

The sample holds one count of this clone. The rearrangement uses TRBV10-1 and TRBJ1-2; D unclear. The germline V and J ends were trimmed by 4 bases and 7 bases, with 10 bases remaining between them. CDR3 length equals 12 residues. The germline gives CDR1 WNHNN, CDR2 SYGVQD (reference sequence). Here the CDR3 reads CASSVKDCGYTF. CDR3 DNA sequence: TGCGCCAGCAGTGTTAAGGACTGTGGCTACACCTTC.

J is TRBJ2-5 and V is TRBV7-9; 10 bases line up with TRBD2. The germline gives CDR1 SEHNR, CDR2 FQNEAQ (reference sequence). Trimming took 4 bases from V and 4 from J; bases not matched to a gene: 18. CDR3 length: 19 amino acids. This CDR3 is CASSYNRVREREGRETQYF. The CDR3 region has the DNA TGTGCCAGCAGCTACAACAGGGTCCGGGAGCGGGAGGGCCGAGAGACCCAGTACTTC.

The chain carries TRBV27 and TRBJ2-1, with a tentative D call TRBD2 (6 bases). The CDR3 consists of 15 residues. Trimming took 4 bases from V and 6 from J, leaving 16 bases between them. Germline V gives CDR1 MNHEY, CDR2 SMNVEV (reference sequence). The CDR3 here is CASSSEGAGSNEQFF. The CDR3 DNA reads TGTGCCAGCAGTTCAGAAGGGGCGGGAAGCAATGAGCAGTTCTTC.

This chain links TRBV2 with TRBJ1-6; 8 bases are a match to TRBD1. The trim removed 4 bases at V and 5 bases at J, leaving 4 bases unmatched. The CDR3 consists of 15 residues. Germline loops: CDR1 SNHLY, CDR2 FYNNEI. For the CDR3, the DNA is TGTGCCAGCAGTGCCGACAGGGGCAATAATTCACCCCTCCACTTT. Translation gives CASSADRGNNSPLHF. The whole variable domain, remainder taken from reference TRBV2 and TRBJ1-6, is EPEVTQTPSHQVTQMGQEVILRCVPISNHLYFYWYRQILGQKVEFLVSFYNNEISEKSEIFDDQFSVERPDGSNFTLKIRSTKLEDSAMYFCASSADRGNNSPLHFGNGTRLTVT.

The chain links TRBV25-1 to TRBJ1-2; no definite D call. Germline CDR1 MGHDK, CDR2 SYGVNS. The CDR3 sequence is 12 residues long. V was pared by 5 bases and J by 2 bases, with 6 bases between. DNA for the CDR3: TGTGCCAGCAGTCGTGGGAACTATGGCTACACCTTC. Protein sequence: CASSRGNYGYTF.

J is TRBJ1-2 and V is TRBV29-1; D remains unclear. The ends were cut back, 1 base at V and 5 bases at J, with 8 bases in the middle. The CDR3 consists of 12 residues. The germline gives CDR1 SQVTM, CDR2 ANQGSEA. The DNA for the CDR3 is TGCAGCGTTGAAGGTCAGGCGTATGGCTACACCTTC. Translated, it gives CSVEGQAYGYTF.

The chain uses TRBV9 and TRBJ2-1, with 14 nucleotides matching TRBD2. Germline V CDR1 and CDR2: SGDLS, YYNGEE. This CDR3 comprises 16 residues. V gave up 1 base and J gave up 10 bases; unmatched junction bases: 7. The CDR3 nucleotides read TGTGCCAGCAGCGTATTTGGGACTAGCGGGAGAGCAGAGCAGTTCTTC. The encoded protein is CASSVFGTSGRAEQFF.

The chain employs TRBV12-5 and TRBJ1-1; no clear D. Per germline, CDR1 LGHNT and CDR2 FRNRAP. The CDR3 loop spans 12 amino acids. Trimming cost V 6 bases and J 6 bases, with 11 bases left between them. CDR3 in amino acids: CASGPYGAEAFF. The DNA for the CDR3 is TGTGCTAGTGGCCCGTACGGGGCTGAAGCTTTCTTT. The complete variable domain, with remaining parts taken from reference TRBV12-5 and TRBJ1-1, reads DARVTQTPRHKVTEMGQEVTMRCQPILGHNTVFWYRQTMMQGLELLAYFRNRAPLDDSGMPKDRFSAEMPDATLATLKIQPSEPRDSAVYFCASGPYGAEAFFGQGTRLTVV.

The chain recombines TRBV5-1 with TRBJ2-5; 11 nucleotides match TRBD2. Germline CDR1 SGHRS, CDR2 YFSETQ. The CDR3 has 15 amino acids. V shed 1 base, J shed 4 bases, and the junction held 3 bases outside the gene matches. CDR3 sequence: CASSLNSGRAETQYF. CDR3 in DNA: TGCGCCAGCAGCTTGAATAGCGGGAGGGCAGAGACCCAGTACTTC.

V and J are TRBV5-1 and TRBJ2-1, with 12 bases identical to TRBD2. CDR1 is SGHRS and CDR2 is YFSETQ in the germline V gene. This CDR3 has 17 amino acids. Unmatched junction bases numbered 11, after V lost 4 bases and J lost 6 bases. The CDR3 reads CASSRDQRLAGVNEQFF. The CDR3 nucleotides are TGCGCCAGCAGCCGGGACCAGCGACTAGCGGGGGTCAATGAGCAGTTCTTC.

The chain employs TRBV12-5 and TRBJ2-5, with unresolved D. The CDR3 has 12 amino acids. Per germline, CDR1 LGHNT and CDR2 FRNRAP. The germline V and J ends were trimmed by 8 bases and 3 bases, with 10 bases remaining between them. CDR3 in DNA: TGTGCTAGTCGAGCCGAGAAAGAGACCCAGTACTTC. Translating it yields CASRAEKETQYF.